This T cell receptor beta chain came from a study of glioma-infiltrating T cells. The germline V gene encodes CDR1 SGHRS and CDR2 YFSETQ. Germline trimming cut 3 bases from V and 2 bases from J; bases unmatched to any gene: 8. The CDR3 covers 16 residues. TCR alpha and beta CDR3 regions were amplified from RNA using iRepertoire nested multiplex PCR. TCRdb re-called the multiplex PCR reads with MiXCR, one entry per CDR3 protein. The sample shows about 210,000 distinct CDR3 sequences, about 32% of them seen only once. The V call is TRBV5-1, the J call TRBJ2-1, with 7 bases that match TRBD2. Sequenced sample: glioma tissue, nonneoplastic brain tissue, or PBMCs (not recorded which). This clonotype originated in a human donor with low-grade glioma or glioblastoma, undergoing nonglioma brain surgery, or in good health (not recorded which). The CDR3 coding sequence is TGCGCCAGCAGCTGGGCGGGAGTATGCCCCTACAATGAGCAGTTCTTC. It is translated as CASSWAGVCPYNEQFF.